These 12 T cell receptor beta chains were all obtained from the same sample, sequenced in a study of beta chain features in type 1 diabetes. As every portion of the isolated RNA was reverse transcribed, the sequencing read expressed TCRB transcripts. Only in-frame clones appear in the TCRdb table, and some are missing; sequencing was by immunoSEQ multiplex PCR. The sample contains almost 250,000 clones, 14% of which appear only once. Sequencing was carried out using naive CD4+ T cells from blood. The source is a woman in her thirties or forties in good health.

V and J are TRBV4-3 and TRBJ2-6; D is uncertain. Germline-derived CDR1 and CDR2 are LGHNA and YSLEER. CDR3 length equals 16 residues. V lost 3 bases to trimming and J lost 0 bases, with 9 bases between them. This CDR3 is CASSQVRGSGANVLTF. The CDR3 nucleotides read TGCGCCAGCAGCCAGGTCAGAGGCTCTGGGGCCAACGTCCTGACTTTC.

This clone was picked up a small number of times. The rearrangement joins TRBV5-1 to TRBJ2-5; possibly TRBD1 for D (6 bases). The CDR3 totals 14 residues. V lost 4 bases, J lost 5 bases, and 15 bases lay in between. Germline V CDR1 and CDR2: SGHRS, YFSETQ. CDR3 nucleotide sequence: TGCGCCAGCAGCGAGGGGGTACTGCCGGAGACCCAGTACTTC. This gives the protein CASSEGVLPETQYF.

This clone was seen more than once but under ten times. CDR3: CASSLWRGYSYEQYF. Written as DNA, the CDR3 is TGTGCCAGCAGCTTATGGCGAGGTTACTCCTACGAGCAGTACTTC. The genes are TRBV7-9 and TRBJ2-7; D is unclear. The CDR3 has 15 residues. The ends were cut back, 2 bases at V and 0 bases at J, with 11 bases in the middle. Looked up from germline, CDR1 is SEHNR and CDR2 is FQNEAQ (reference sequence).

This rearrangement joins TRBV7-9 to TRBJ2-5, with D perhaps TRBD2 (5 bases). Germline V lookup: CDR1 SEHNR, CDR2 FQNEAQ (reference sequence). V lost 3 bases and J lost 5, with 13 bases in between. CDR3 length equals 14 residues. CDR3 loop: CASSFGGGRETQYF. The CDR3 DNA reads TGTGCCAGCAGCTTTGGTGGAGGCCGGGAGACCCAGTACTTC.

This clone was observed a few times. The chain has TRBV14 and TRBJ1-4; 7 bases map to TRBD1. Germline CDR1 and CDR2: SGHDN and FVKESK. The CDR3 spans 21 residues. Germline trimming cut 0 bases from V and 7 bases from J; bases unmatched to any gene: 23. The CDR3 nucleotides read TGTGCCAGCAGCCAAGATCTTGGCAGGGGGGCAGTCAATTATTGGAGTGAAAAACTGTTTTTT. Amino acid sequence: CASSQDLGRGAVNYWSEKLFF.

In this sample, this clone turned up a few times. The J gene is TRBJ2-3, the V gene TRBV27, with 9 bases lining up with TRBD2. The ends lost 4 bases at V and 5 bases at J; junction bases unmatched: 10. Germline V gives CDR1 MNHEY, CDR2 SMNVEV (reference sequence). The CDR3 covers 16 residues. DNA of the CDR3: TGTGCCAGCAGTTCCCTAGCGGGGCTGCGAGGAGATACGCAGTATTTT. Translated: CASSSLAGLRGDTQYF.

This clone was counted between two and nine times. This rearrangement joins TRBV10-3 to TRBJ2-7, with 12 bases fitting TRBD2. V shed 1 base and J 5 bases; nucleotides not matched to a gene: 3. Germline V CDR1 and CDR2: ENHRY, SYGVKD. This CDR3 contains 15 residues. The CDR3 loop reads CAISEWTSGNNEQYF. In DNA form, the CDR3 reads TGTGCCATCAGTGAGTGGACTAGCGGGAATAACGAGCAGTACTTC.

The chain employs TRBV6-4 and TRBJ2-3; 11 bases are shared with TRBD2. The CDR3 runs to 15 residues. V was clipped by 3 bases and J by 4 bases; unmatched bases: 3. The V gene's germline CDR1 is MRHNA and CDR2 SNTAGT. The CDR3 region has the DNA TGTGCCAGCAGTGAAACTAGCGGGGGTGCAGATACGCAGTATTTT. Translated: CASSETSGGADTQYF.

This clone was seen only a few times. V is TRBV5-1 and J is TRBJ2-5; 9 bases line up with TRBD2. V lost 5 bases and J lost 1; bases outside the gene matches: 9. The CDR3 is 16 amino acids. Germline V gene data show CDR1 as SGHRS and CDR2 as YFSETQ. The CDR3 sequence: CASRPVGAGGQETQYF. CDR3 coding DNA: TGCGCCAGCAGGCCCGTGGGAGCGGGGGGCCAAGAGACCCAGTACTTC.

This clone appeared a few times. The chain recombines TRBV7-2 with TRBJ2-1; 8 nucleotides line up with TRBD1. V trimming: 5 bases; J trimming: 3 bases; junction bases outside the gene matches: 0. The CDR3 contains 13 residues. Looked up from germline, CDR1 is SGHTA and CDR2 is FQGNSA. CDR3 amino acids: CASSTGGYNEQFF. The CDR3 nucleotides read TGTGCCAGCAGCACAGGGGGCTACAATGAGCAGTTCTTC.

In this sample, this clone turned up many times. The chain recombines TRBV18 with TRBJ1-5; D may be TRBD1 (5 bases). Germline V gives CDR1 KGHSH, CDR2 LQKENI. This CDR3 comprises 13 residues. The V and J ends lost 3 bases and 5 bases respectively, with 8 bases between them. The CDR3 spells CASSPRGDQPQHF. The CDR3, as DNA: TGTGCCAGCTCACCGCGGGGGGATCAGCCCCAGCATTTT.

V usage is TRBV7-9 and J usage is TRBJ2-2; TRBD2 matches 14 bases. Losses at the gene ends were 11 bases for V and 5 bases for J; bases not matched to a gene: 16. CDR1 is SEHNR and CDR2 is FQNEAQ in the germline V gene (reference sequence). This CDR3 comprises 18 residues. The CDR3 sequence is CAGRTGTSGGLNTGELFF. In nucleotides, the CDR3 is TGTGCCGGAAGGACCGGGACTAGCGGGGGCCTGAATACCGGGGAGCTGTTTTTT. Full variable domain (missing parts from reference TRBV7-9 and TRBJ2-2): DTGVSQNPRHKITKRGQNVTFRCDPISEHNRLYWYRQTLGQGPEFLTYFQNEAQLEKSRLLSDRFSAERPKGSFSTLEIQRTEQGDSAMYLCAGRTGTSGGLNTGELFFGEGSRLTVL.